What follows is one T cell receptor beta chain and its context. Its antigen is unknown. Germline V gives CDR1 SGDLS, CDR2 YYNGEE. Between the trimmed V and J ends, which lost 3 bases and 1 base, there was a span of 11 bases. The CDR3 contains 15 residues. This entry is derived from a study of PD-1 blockade in classical Hodgkin lymphoma. Study observations and caveats: CD4+ but not CD8+ TCR diversity rose significantly by C4D1.

Time point noted: cycle 4 day 1 (C4D1), after around six weeks of nivolumab. Each of the patients experienced relapse following autologous stem cell transplantation, and their brentuximab vedotin exposure differed. CD4+ T cells were purified from thawed PBMCs by negative selection. Assay used: immunoSEQ multiplex PCR; TCRdb lists only in-frame clones, some missing. The sample holds around 18,000 clones, 65% to 80% seen once. The clonotype comes from a human donor with classical Hodgkin lymphoma. Material: CD4+ T cells from blood, obtained before the fourth cycle of nivolumab. This rearrangement joins TRBV9 to TRBJ1-5; D gene unclear. The CDR3 nucleotides read TGTGCCAGCAGCGCGGACCCCGGGAGCAATCAGCCCCAGCATTTT. This gives the protein CASSADPGSNQPQHF.